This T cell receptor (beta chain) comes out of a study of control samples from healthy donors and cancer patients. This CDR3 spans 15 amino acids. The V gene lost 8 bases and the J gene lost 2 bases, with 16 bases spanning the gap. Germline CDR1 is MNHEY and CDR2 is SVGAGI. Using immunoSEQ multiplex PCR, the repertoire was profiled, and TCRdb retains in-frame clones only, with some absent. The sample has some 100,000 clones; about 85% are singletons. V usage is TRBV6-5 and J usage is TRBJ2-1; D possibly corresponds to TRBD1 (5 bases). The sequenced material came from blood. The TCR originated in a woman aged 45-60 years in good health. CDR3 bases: TGTGCCAGCGTACCTTCCCAGGGCCCCTACAATGAGCAGTTCTTC. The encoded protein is CASVPSQGPYNEQFF.